Presented here are 2 T cell receptor beta chains from one specimen sequenced in a study of shared T cell receptors in the human thymus. Sequencing used immunoSEQ multiplex PCR; TCRdb keeps in-frame clones, though not all of them. The sample includes hundreds of thousands of clones, over 75% of them seen just once. These data were also filed under a second study, of human thymus T cells.

The sample was thymocytes. The receptors here all came from a boy younger than two with a congenital heart defect.

CDR3 loop: CASSGGFGGSSNTGELFF. The CDR3 DNA follows: TGTGCCAGCAGTGGGGGTTTTGGGGGGTCCTCTAACACCGGGGAGCTGTTTTTT. This chain joins TRBV2 and TRBJ2-2; the D gene is possibly TRBD2 (6 bases). The V gene lost 4 bases and the J gene lost 2 bases, with 20 bases spanning the gap. The CDR3 extends over 18 amino acids. CDR1 is SNHLY and CDR2 is FYNNEI in the germline V gene.

The chain couples TRBV5-6 to TRBJ1-5; tentatively, D is TRBD1 (5 bases). The CDR3 is 15 amino acids. The V end was cut by 0 bases, the J end by 2 bases, with 9 bases between. In germline, CDR1 is SGHDT, CDR2 YYEEEE. This CDR3 reads CASSLGAGGNQPQHF. The CDR3 DNA reads as TGTGCCAGCAGCTTGGGTGCGGGGGGCAATCAGCCCCAGCATTTT.